Shown below are 10 T cell receptor beta chains from a single sample sequenced in a study of blood T cell repertoires in COVID-19 (dated by TCRdb to the early 2020s). Libraries were constructed by the immunoSEQ multiplex PCR assay. The clones in this table, taken by TCRdb from immuneACCESS, are in-frame only. Not every clone is retained; where verified, under half of the shortfall comes from an unresolved V gene, and the cause of the rest is unknown. The sample table lists some 62,000 clones, approximately 85% of them with a count of one. The ten largest clones take up 4.5% to 6% of the sample. Sequencing used peripheral blood. These receptor sequences come from a human donor in a cohort sampled during active COVID-19.

There are a few counts of this clone. The chain recombines TRBV5-4 with TRBJ1-6, with 9 nucleotides matching TRBD1. The germline gives CDR1 SGHNT, CDR2 YYREEE (reference sequence). This CDR3 contains 18 residues. Trimming cost V 0 bases and J 0 bases; bases outside gene matches: 4. The CDR3 loop is CASSLGQGGFSYNSPLHF. CDR3 nucleotides: TGTGCCAGCAGCTTGGGACAGGGGGGATTCTCCTATAATTCACCCCTCCACTTT.

The CDR3 bases are TGTGCCACCCGACAGGCGCACTCTGGAAACACCATATATTTT. Its protein product is CATRQAHSGNTIYF. The J gene is TRBJ1-3, the V gene TRBV19, with D perhaps TRBD1 (6 bases). Germline CDR1 is LNHDA and CDR2 is SQIVND (reference sequence). This CDR3 comprises 14 residues. Trimming left V 10 bases short and J 0 bases short, with 13 bases between.

The chain joins TRBV29-1 to TRBJ2-5, with 7 bases that match TRBD1. This CDR3 comprises 14 residues. The germline V gene encodes CDR1 SQVTM and CDR2 ANQGSEA. Germline trimming cut 6 bases from V and 4 bases from J; bases unmatched to any gene: 11. The CDR3 nucleotides read TGCAGCGTGGATAACAGGGGCGGCGGAGAGACCCAGTACTTC. This encodes CSVDNRGGGETQYF.

This chain links TRBV6-2 or TRBV6-3 with TRBJ2-7; no definite D call. The CDR3 spans 11 residues. The V end lost 6 bases, the J end lost 3 bases, and 6 bases lay between the germline ends. Germline V gene sequence: CDR1 MNHEY, CDR2 SVGEGT. The CDR3, as DNA: TGTGCCAGCAGCTCCCGCTACGAGCAGTACTTC. Encoded protein: CASSSRYEQYF.

The rearrangement joins TRBV24-1 to TRBJ2-7, with TRBD2 matching over 11 bases. There are 14 residues in the CDR3. The germline CDR1 and CDR2 sequences are KGHDR and SFDVKD. V gave up 4 bases and J gave up 6 bases; unmatched junction bases: 4. The CDR3 is CATSESGTSGEQYF. CDR3 in DNA: TGTGCCACCAGTGAATCCGGGACTAGCGGCGAGCAGTACTTC.

The V and J genes are TRBV7-2 and TRBJ2-1; TRBD1 matches at 7 bases. Losses at the gene ends were 5 bases for V and 5 bases for J; bases not matched to a gene: 6. Germline assignment: CDR1 SGHTA and CDR2 FQGNSA. The CDR3 runs to 14 residues. In DNA form, the CDR3 reads TGTGCCAGCAGCCCACAGGGGCTGAACAATGAGCAGTTCTTC. Protein: CASSPQGLNNEQFF.

The CDR3 bases are TGTGCCAGCAGTTACTCCGGACAGGGTGGCTACACCTTC. Encoded protein: CASSYSGQGGYTF. This chain uses TRBV6-2 or TRBV6-3 with TRBJ1-2, with 8 bases aligning to TRBD1. The CDR3 length is 13 residues. CDR1 MNHEY and CDR2 SVGEGT come from the germline V gene. Trimming cost V 0 bases and J 7 bases; bases outside gene matches: 1.

The chain employs TRBV2 and TRBJ1-2; 7 bases line up with TRBD1. The CDR3 contains 13 residues. V shed 1 base and J 5 bases; nucleotides not matched to a gene: 1. Germline CDR1 SNHLY, CDR2 FYNNEI. The CDR3 sequence is CASSEEQGYGYTF. In DNA form, the CDR3 reads TGTGCCAGCAGTGAAGAACAGGGGTATGGCTACACCTTC. Full variable domain (outside the CDR3, taken from reference TRBV2 and TRBJ1-2): EPEVTQTPSHQVTQMGQEVILRCVPISNHLYFYWYRQILGQKVEFLVSFYNNEISEKSEIFDDQFSVERPDGSNFTLKIRSTKLEDSAMYFCASSEEQGYGYTFGSGTRLTVV.

The chain joins TRBV28 to TRBJ2-3; 9 positions agree with TRBD1. The V and J ends lost 3 bases and 4 bases, in that order; junction bases with no gene match: 11. Germline CDR1 reads MDHEN; CDR2 reads SYDVKM. The CDR3 extends over 17 amino acids. CDR3 amino acids: CASSFPGGQGPSDTQYF. The CDR3 nucleotides are TGTGCCAGCAGTTTCCCCGGGGGACAGGGCCCGTCAGATACGCAGTATTTT.

V is TRBV7-2 and J is TRBJ2-3, with 12 bases lining up with TRBD2. The trim removed 4 bases at V and 5 bases at J, leaving 7 bases unmatched. This CDR3 region has 16 residues. Germline CDR1 reads SGHTA; CDR2 reads FQGNSA. This CDR3 reads CASSSSGGVRVDTQYF. For the CDR3, the DNA is TGTGCCAGCAGCTCTAGCGGGGGGGTGCGGGTAGATACGCAGTATTTT.